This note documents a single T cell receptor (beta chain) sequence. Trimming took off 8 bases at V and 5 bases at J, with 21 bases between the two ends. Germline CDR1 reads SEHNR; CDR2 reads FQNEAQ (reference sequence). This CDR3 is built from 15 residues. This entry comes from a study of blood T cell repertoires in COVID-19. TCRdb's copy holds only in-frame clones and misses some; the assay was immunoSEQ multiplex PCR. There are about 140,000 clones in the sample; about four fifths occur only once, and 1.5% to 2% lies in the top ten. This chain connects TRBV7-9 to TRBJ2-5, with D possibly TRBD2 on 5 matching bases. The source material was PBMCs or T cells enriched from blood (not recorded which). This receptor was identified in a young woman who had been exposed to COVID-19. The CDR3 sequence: CASSIGEWVVETQYF. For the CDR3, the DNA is TGTGCCAGCTCTATCGGGGAGTGGGTCGTGGAGACCCAGTACTTC. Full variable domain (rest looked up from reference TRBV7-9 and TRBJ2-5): DTGVSQNPRHKITKRGQNVTFRCDPISEHNRLYWYRQTLGQGPEFLTYFQNEAQLEKSRLLSDRFSAERPKGSFSTLEIQRTEQGDSAMYLCASSIGEWVVETQYFGPGTRLLVL.